The 32 T cell receptor beta chains presented below share a single source sample, sequenced in a study of patients and donors after allogeneic stem cell transplantation. Using its own MiXCR run on the RT-PCR reads, TCRdb lists one record per CDR3 protein. The repertoire holds about 960,000 distinct CDR3 sequences, with approximately 19% as singletons. The sequenced sample consisted of blood, either unsorted or a sorted T cell fraction (not recorded which). These receptors came from a human donor who was either an allogeneic HSCT recipient or a stem cell or donor lymphocyte infusion donor (not recorded which). It is not recorded whose cells these are; they may come from a transplant donor.

The rearrangement uses TRBV20-1 and TRBJ1-1; a weak D match, TRBD1 (5 bases). V gave up 3 bases and J gave up 5 bases, with 19 bases separating them. The CDR3 has 15 amino acids. Germline CDR1 DFQATT, CDR2 SNEGSKA (reference sequence). The CDR3: CSARLYGGMGTEAFF. DNA for the CDR3: TGCAGTGCTAGGCTCTACGGGGGGATGGGGACTGAAGCTTTCTTT.

This clonotype was picked up a small number of times. The chain recombines TRBV29-1 with TRBJ2-3, with D unresolved. V lost 5 bases to trimming and J lost 1 base, with 7 bases between them. CDR1 and CDR2 (germline): SQVTM, ANQGSEA. The CDR3 extends over 12 amino acids. As DNA, the CDR3 is TGCAGCGTTTTGGTGGGCACAGATACGCAGTATTTT. It codes for CSVLVGTDTQYF.

This clonotype came up a few times. The chain carries TRBV29-1 and TRBJ2-1; D is perhaps TRBD2 (7 bases). CDR1 SQVTM and CDR2 ANQGSEA come from the germline V gene. With 1 base removed from V and 5 bases from J, the gap between germline ends came to 18 bases. The CDR3 covers 16 residues. CDR3: CSVEGGAGGGNNEQFF. The CDR3 nucleotides read TGCAGCGTTGAAGGGGGGGCCGGCGGGGGAAACAATGAGCAGTTCTTC.

The J gene is TRBJ1-2, the V gene TRBV27; a weak D match, TRBD1 (6 bases). The CDR3 runs 12 residues. V dropped 7 bases and J dropped 7 bases, with 13 bases sitting between them. The germline V gene has CDR1 MNHEY and CDR2 SMNVEV (reference sequence). CDR3: CASTAQGLGYTF. CDR3 DNA sequence: TGTGCCAGCACCGCTCAGGGGCTTGGCTACACCTTC.

The chain uses TRBV30 and TRBJ2-2, with D tentatively TRBD2 (5 bases). Germline V lookup: CDR1 GTSNPN, CDR2 SVGIG (reference sequence). V lost 3 bases and J lost 5, with 10 bases in between. This CDR3 has 13 residues. CDR3 residues: CAWRPGRTGELFF. The DNA for the CDR3 is TGTGCCTGGAGGCCGGGAAGGACCGGGGAGCTGTTTTTT.

DNA for the CDR3: TGCAGTGCCCCGAAGCGGCAGAATGAGCAGTTCTTC. Protein sequence: CSAPKRQNEQFF. The chain joins TRBV20-1 to TRBJ2-1, with a tentative D call TRBD2 (5 bases). The germline V and J ends were trimmed by 6 bases and 7 bases, with 13 bases remaining between them. CDR3 size: 12 residues. Germline-derived CDR1 and CDR2 are DFQATT and SNEGSKA (reference sequence).

This clonotype was found a few times. The chain couples TRBV5-1 to TRBJ2-7; tentative D call: TRBD2 (5 bases). V dropped 4 bases and J dropped 2 bases, with 19 bases sitting between them. The germline CDR1 and CDR2 sequences are SGHRS and YFSETQ. The CDR3 has 16 residues. CDR3 DNA sequence: TGCGCCAGCAGCCCCCGGAAACGGGAATCCGCCTACGAGCAGTACTTC. It encodes CASSPRKRESAYEQYF.

The chain carries TRBV30 and TRBJ1-6; 12 bases line up with TRBD1. This CDR3 has 14 amino acids. With 6 bases clipped from V and 12 bases from J, the junction kept 9 bases outside the gene matches. Germline CDR1 and CDR2: GTSNPN and SVGIG (reference sequence). CDR3 coding DNA: TGTGCCTGTAAAACCGGGACAGGGGGCTTACCCCTCCACTTT. Its protein product is CACKTGTGGLPLHF.

This clonotype was counted only a few times. V is TRBV12-3 or TRBV12-4 and J is TRBJ1-4; the D is unclear. CDR3 size: 11 residues. Trimming took off 3 bases at V and 15 bases at J, with 11 bases between the two ends. In nucleotides, the CDR3 is TGTGCCAGCAGTTTTGCAGGCAATTTGTTTTTT. It translates to CASSFAGNLFF.

The chain carries TRBV4-2 and TRBJ1-5; TRBD1 might be the D (5 bases). The CDR3 consists of 14 residues. Germline CDR1 is LGHNA and CDR2 is YNFKEQ. Trimming took 5 bases from V and 4 from J, leaving 12 bases between them. The CDR3: CASSYGTANQPQHF. Here the CDR3 DNA reads TGTGCCAGCAGCTACGGGACTGCTAATCAGCCCCAGCATTTT.

Only a few counts were recorded for this clonotype. The CDR3 DNA reads as TGTGCCAGCAGCAGGGGAGACGCCACTAACTTCTTC. Translation: CASSRGDATNFF. The chain joins TRBV5-6 to TRBJ2-1; D may match TRBD1 or TRBD2 (5 bases each). V was trimmed by 4 bases and J by 16 bases, leaving 18 bases between them. Germline values: CDR1 SGHDT, CDR2 YYEEEE. CDR3 size: 12 residues.

This clonotype showed up many times. The genes are TRBV12-3 or TRBV12-4 and TRBJ2-1; a possible D gene is TRBD2 (7 bases). The CDR3 sequence is 15 residues long. Trimming cost V 5 bases and J 3 bases, with 14 bases left between them. The chain's CDR3 is CASSVRGGYYNEQFF. CDR3 sequence (DNA): TGTGCCAGCAGTGTAAGGGGGGGATACTACAATGAGCAGTTCTTC.

A few counts support this clonotype. The chain is built from TRBV4-3 and TRBJ2-2, with D maybe TRBD1 (5 bases). With 1 base removed from V and 6 bases from J, the gap between germline ends came to 9 bases. The CDR3 sequence is 14 residues long. Germline CDR1 and CDR2: LGHNA and YSLEER. This CDR3 reads CASSQGGKAGELFF. DNA for the CDR3: TGCGCCAGCAGCCAAGGGGGCAAGGCCGGGGAGCTGTTTTTT.

In this sample, this clonotype turned up a few times. The chain links TRBV20-1 to TRBJ2-1; D might be TRBD2 (6 bases). Germline CDR1 is DFQATT and CDR2 is SNEGSKA (reference sequence). V gave up 5 bases and J gave up 4 bases, with 18 bases separating them. This CDR3 spans 15 amino acids. The CDR3 here is CSALQPGVLYNEQFF. CDR3 DNA: TGCAGTGCTCTTCAACCGGGAGTGCTATACAATGAGCAGTTCTTC.

The chain recombines TRBV5-1 with TRBJ2-5; 8 bases are a match to TRBD2. This CDR3 is built from 15 residues. Germline CDR1 SGHRS, CDR2 YFSETQ. Germline trimming cut 4 bases from V and 6 bases from J; bases unmatched to any gene: 11. The CDR3 sequence is CASSKVAGREQTQYF. The DNA of the CDR3 is TGCGCCAGCAGCAAGGTAGCGGGGCGCGAACAGACCCAGTACTTC.

This clonotype was detected many times. V and J are TRBV12-3 or TRBV12-4 and TRBJ2-7; 7 bases align to TRBD1. This CDR3 comprises 14 residues. Trimming took 7 bases from V and 6 from J; bases not matched to a gene: 12. CDR3 residues: CASTKQGPLFEQYF. The CDR3 DNA reads as TGTGCCAGCACTAAACAGGGGCCGCTTTTCGAGCAGTACTTC.

The rearrangement uses TRBV28 and TRBJ2-4, with D uncertain. CDR1 and CDR2 (germline): MDHEN, SYDVKM. The CDR3 covers 16 residues. V lost 3 bases to trimming and J lost 1 base, with 13 bases between them. The DNA for the CDR3 is TGTGCCAGCAGTTTCTTCAGCACGACGGCCAAAAACATTCAGTACTTC. It translates to CASSFFSTTAKNIQYF.

This clonotype was counted between two and nine times. The chain uses TRBV3-1 and TRBJ1-5, with 8 bases fitting TRBD1. With V trimmed by 4 bases and J by 3 bases, 5 bases remained unmatched. This CDR3 has 15 residues. The germline V gene has CDR1 LGHDT and CDR2 YNNKEL (reference sequence). In nucleotides, the CDR3 is TGTGCCAGCAGCCGGTCGACAGGGGCCAATCAGCCCCAGCATTTT. Its translation: CASSRSTGANQPQHF. Full variable domain (outside the CDR3, taken from reference TRBV3-1 and TRBJ1-5): DTAVSQTPKYLVTQMGNDKSIKCEQNLGHDTMYWYKQDSKKFLKIMFSYNNKELIINETVPNRFSPKSPDKAHLNLHINSLELGDSAVYFCASSRSTGANQPQHFGDGTRLSIL.

This clonotype has a handful of counts. V and J are TRBV20-1 and TRBJ2-1; 7 bases are a match to TRBD1. V shed 6 bases and J 4 bases; nucleotides not matched to a gene: 3. The length of the CDR3 is 12 residues. Germline values: CDR1 DFQATT, CDR2 SNEGSKA (reference sequence). The CDR3 DNA reads as TGCAGTGCGCCGGGACAGTACAATGAGCAGTTCTTC. It codes for CSAPGQYNEQFF.

The chain has TRBV12-3 or TRBV12-4 and TRBJ2-1; D gene unclear. V was shortened by 3 bases and J by 3 bases, with 12 bases between the two germline ends. The CDR3 loop spans 15 amino acids. This CDR3 is CASSLQLHDYNEQFF. CDR3 sequence (DNA): TGTGCCAGCAGTTTGCAGCTCCACGACTACAATGAGCAGTTCTTC.

This clonotype was observed a few times. The V call is TRBV4-3, the J call TRBJ1-6, with 7 bases identical to TRBD1. Per the germline V gene, CDR1 is LGHNA and CDR2 is YSLEER. Germline trimming cut 4 bases from V and 6 bases from J; bases unmatched to any gene: 6. The CDR3 is 15 amino acids. The CDR3 nucleotides read TGCGCCAGCAGCCCCTCGACAGGGCCTAATTCACCCCTCCACTTT. As protein: CASSPSTGPNSPLHF.

This clonotype turned up a few times. The V and J genes are TRBV12-3 or TRBV12-4 and TRBJ1-1; D gene uncertain. With 3 bases removed from V and 3 bases from J, the gap between germline ends came to 11 bases. CDR3 size: 14 residues. CDR3: CASSLGRSDTEAFF. Written as DNA, the CDR3 is TGTGCCAGCAGTTTGGGCCGGTCGGACACTGAAGCTTTCTTT.

V gene TRBV9 combines with J gene TRBJ2-2; D not certain. The CDR3 is 12 residues long. Germline CDR1 and CDR2: SGDLS and YYNGEE. The V and J ends lost 5 bases and 7 bases respectively, with 9 bases between them. The DNA for the CDR3 is TGTGCCAGCAGGAGCATGAGCGGGGAGCTGTTTTTT. The encoded protein is CASRSMSGELFF. The variable domain in full, completed from reference TRBV9 and TRBJ2-2, reads DSGVTQTPKHLITATGQRVTLRCSPRSGDLSVYWYQQSLDQGLQFLIQYYNGEERAKGNILERFSAQQFPDLHSELNLSSLELGDSALYFCASRSMSGELFFGEGSRLTVL.

This clonotype was recorded once. The chain has TRBV7-2 and TRBJ2-7; D is perhaps TRBD2 (6 bases). Germline assignment: CDR1 SGHTA and CDR2 FQGNSA. This CDR3 comprises 15 residues. Trimming pared 1 base from V and 3 bases from J, leaving 13 bases between. The CDR3: CASSLVGTAYYEQYF. In DNA, the CDR3 is TGTGCCAGCAGCTTAGTAGGGACTGCATACTACGAGCAGTACTTC.

The table lists this clonotype with many counts. The V and J genes are TRBV4-3 and TRBJ2-7; D gene ambiguous. This CDR3 is 13 amino acids long. The germline gives CDR1 LGHNA, CDR2 YSLEER. Trimming pared 4 bases from V and 0 bases from J, leaving 7 bases between. In nucleotides, the CDR3 is TGCGCCAGCAGCCCGGAAAGCTCCTACGAGCAGTACTTC. Translation gives CASSPESSYEQYF.

This clonotype was detected once. Written as DNA, the CDR3 is TGTGCCAGCAGCCCAGGGACAGGGAGAGGGGAAACTGAAGCTTTCTTT. Translation: CASSPGTGRGETEAFF. The gene calls are TRBV7-2 and TRBJ1-1; TRBD1 aligns across 9 bases. This CDR3 contains 16 residues. V lost 5 bases and J lost 5; bases outside the gene matches: 12. The germline CDR1 and CDR2 sequences are SGHTA and FQGNSA.

This clonotype has a handful of counts. V and J are TRBV7-8 and TRBJ2-1; 7 nucleotides line up with TRBD2. CDR3 size: 16 residues. From germline, CDR1 is SGHVS and CDR2 FQNEAQ. Trimming cost V 2 bases and J 2 bases; bases outside gene matches: 6. The CDR3 region is CASSLRSGLTYNEQFF. CDR3 coding DNA: TGTGCCAGCAGCTTAAGGTCGGGACTAACCTACAATGAGCAGTTCTTC.

This clonotype was recorded a few times. The J gene is TRBJ2-1, the V gene TRBV5-1; 7 nucleotides match TRBD1. V lost 0 bases to trimming and J lost 2 bases; unmatched junction nucleotides: 5. Looked up from germline, CDR1 is SGHRS and CDR2 is YFSETQ. The CDR3 runs to 16 residues. The CDR3 spells CASSLAAQGAYNEQFF. The CDR3 region has the DNA TGCGCCAGCAGCTTGGCCGCCCAGGGGGCCTACAATGAGCAGTTCTTC.

The chain carries TRBV15 and TRBJ2-1, with 7 bases identical to TRBD2. CDR1 is LNHNV and CDR2 is YYDKDF in the germline V gene (reference sequence). The CDR3 is 14 residues long. V lost 2 bases and J lost 8; bases outside the gene matches: 6. In DNA, the CDR3 is TGTGCCACCAGCAGACTGCGGGGGTGGGATGAGCAGTTCTTC. Translation: CATSRLRGWDEQFF.

In its sample, this clonotype was seen a few times. V and J are TRBV7-6 and TRBJ2-5; D uncertain. Per germline, CDR1 SGHVS and CDR2 FNYEAQ. The CDR3 loop spans 13 amino acids. Trimming pared 0 bases from V and 5 bases from J, leaving 7 bases between. This chain's CDR3 is CASSLAVVETQYF. In DNA form, the CDR3 reads TGTGCCAGCAGCTTAGCAGTTGTGGAGACCCAGTACTTC.

The rearrangement joins TRBV20-1 to TRBJ2-1; a possible D gene is TRBD2 (5 bases). V lost 6 bases and J 6 bases, leaving 21 bases between the germline ends. This CDR3 comprises 15 residues. Germline assignment: CDR1 DFQATT and CDR2 SNEGSKA (reference sequence). The CDR3 spells CSAERPRQGSNEQFF. The CDR3 coding sequence is TGCAGTGCCGAACGTCCCCGCCAAGGGAGCAATGAGCAGTTCTTC.

J is TRBJ2-7 and V is TRBV9, with D perhaps matching TRBD2 (6 bases). Trimming took off 3 bases at V and 7 bases at J, with 17 bases between the two ends. Germline CDR1 reads SGDLS; CDR2 reads YYNGEE. The CDR3 covers 14 residues. CDR3 sequence (DNA): TGTGCCAGCAGCGCCAGATGGACTATTCTTGAGCAGTACTTC. Its protein product is CASSARWTILEQYF.